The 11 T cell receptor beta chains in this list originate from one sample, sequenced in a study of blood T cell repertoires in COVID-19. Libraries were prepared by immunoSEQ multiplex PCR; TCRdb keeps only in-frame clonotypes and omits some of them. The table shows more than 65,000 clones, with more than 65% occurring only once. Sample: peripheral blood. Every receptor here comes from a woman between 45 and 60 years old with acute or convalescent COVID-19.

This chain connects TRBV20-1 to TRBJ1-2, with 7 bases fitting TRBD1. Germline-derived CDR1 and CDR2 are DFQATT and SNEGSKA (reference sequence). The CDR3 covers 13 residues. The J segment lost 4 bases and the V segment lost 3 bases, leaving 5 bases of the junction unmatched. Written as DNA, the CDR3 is TGCAGTGCTAGTGACAGGGTAGGCTATGGCTACACCTTC. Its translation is CSASDRVGYGYTF.

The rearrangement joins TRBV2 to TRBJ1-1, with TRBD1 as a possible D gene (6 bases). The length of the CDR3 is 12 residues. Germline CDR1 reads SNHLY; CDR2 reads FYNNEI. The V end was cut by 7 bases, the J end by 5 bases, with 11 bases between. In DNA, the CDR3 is TGTGCCAGCACCGAGGGGGGGACTGAAGCTTTCTTT. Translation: CASTEGGTEAFF. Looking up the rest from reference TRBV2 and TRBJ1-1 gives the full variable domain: EPEVTQTPSHQVTQMGQEVILRCVPISNHLYFYWYRQILGQKVEFLVSFYNNEISEKSEIFDDQFSVERPDGSNFTLKIRSTKLEDSAMYFCASTEGGTEAFFGQGTRLTVV.

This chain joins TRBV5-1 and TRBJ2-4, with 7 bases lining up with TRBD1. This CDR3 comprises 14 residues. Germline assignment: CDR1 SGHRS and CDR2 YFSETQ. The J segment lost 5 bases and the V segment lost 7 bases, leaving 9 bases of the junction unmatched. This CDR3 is CASGPYTGENIQYF. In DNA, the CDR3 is TGCGCCAGCGGCCCGTATACAGGGGAAAACATTCAGTACTTC.

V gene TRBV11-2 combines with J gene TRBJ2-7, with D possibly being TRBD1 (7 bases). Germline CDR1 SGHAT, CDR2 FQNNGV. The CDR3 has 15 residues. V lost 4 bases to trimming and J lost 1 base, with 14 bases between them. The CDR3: CASSWQGGLSYEQYF. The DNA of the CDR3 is TGTGCCAGCAGCTGGCAGGGGGGACTTTCCTACGAGCAGTACTTC.

CDR3 in amino acids: CAWSIGVEAFF. DNA for the CDR3: TGTGCCTGGAGTATAGGGGTTGAAGCTTTCTTT. The V call is TRBV30, the J call TRBJ1-1; a possible D gene is TRBD1 (5 bases). Trimming removed 2 bases from V and 7 bases from J, with 8 bases in between. The CDR3 runs 11 residues. The germline CDR1 and CDR2 sequences are GTSNPN and SVGIG (reference sequence).

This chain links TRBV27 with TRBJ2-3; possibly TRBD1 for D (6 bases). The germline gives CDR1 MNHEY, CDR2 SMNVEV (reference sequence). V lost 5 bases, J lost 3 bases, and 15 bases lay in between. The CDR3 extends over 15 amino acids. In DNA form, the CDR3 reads TGTGCCAGCAGTGGGGACGCTAGGGGGACAGATACGCAGTATTTT. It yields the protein CASSGDARGTDTQYF.

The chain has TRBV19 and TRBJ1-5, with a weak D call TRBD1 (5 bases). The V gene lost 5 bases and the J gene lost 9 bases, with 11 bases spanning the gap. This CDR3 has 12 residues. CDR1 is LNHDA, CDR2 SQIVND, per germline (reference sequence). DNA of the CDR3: TGTGCCAGTAGTGCCTCGGGGGGGCCCCAGCATTTT. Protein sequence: CASSASGGPQHF.

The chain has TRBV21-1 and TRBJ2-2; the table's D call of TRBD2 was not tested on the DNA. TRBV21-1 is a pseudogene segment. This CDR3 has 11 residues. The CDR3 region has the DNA TGTGCCAGCAAAAACTGCGGGGAGCTGTTTTTT. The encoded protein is CASKNCGELFF.

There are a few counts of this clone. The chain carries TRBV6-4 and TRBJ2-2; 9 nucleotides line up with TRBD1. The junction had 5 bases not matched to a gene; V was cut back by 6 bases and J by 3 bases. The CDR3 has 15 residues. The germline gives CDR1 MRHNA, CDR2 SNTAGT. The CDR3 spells CASSATGGDTGELFF. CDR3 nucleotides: TGTGCCAGCAGCGCCACAGGGGGCGACACCGGGGAGCTGTTTTTT.

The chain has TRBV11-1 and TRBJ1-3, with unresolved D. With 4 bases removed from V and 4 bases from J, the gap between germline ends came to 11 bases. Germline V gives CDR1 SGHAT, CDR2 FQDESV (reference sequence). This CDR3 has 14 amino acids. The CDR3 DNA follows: TGTGCCAGCAGCTACGGACTTTCAGGAAACACCATATATTTT. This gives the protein CASSYGLSGNTIYF. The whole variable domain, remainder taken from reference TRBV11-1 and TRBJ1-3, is EAEVAQSPRYKITEKSQAVAFWCDPISGHATLYWYRQILGQGPELLVQFQDESVVDDSQLPKDRFSAERLKGVDSTLKIQPAELGDSAMYLCASSYGLSGNTIYFGEGSWLTVV.

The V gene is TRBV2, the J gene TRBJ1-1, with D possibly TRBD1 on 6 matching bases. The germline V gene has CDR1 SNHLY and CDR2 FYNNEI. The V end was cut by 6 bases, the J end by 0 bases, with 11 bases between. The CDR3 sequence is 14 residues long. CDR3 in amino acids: CASRRGGLNTEAFF. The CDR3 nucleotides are TGTGCCAGCAGGCGCGGGGGGCTGAACACTGAAGCTTTCTTT.